Shown below are 10 T cell receptor beta chains from a single sample sequenced in a study of blood T cell repertoires in COVID-19 (dated by TCRdb to 2020 to 2022). Library creation used the immunoSEQ multiplex PCR assay. Entries here come from immuneACCESS through TCRdb and include only in-frame sequences with V and J called. Some clones fail to appear in such tables; in the studies checked, an unresolved V gene covers under half of the shortfall, and the cause of the remainder is unknown. This sample comprises some 290,000 clones, 85% to 95% of them detected only once. Roughly 3.6% of the sample is held by the ten biggest clonotypes. The sample consisted of PBMCs or T cells enriched from blood (not recorded which). The receptors here all came from a woman aged 30 to 39 who had been exposed to COVID-19.

The chain links TRBV4-2 to TRBJ1-6, with D possibly TRBD1 on 6 matching bases. This CDR3 has 16 amino acids. Germline V gene data show CDR1 as LGHNA and CDR2 as YNFKEQ. Trimming took off 0 bases at V and 7 bases at J, with 13 bases between the two ends. CDR3 sequence (DNA): TGTGCCAGCAGCCAAGAGAGGCGGCAGGGGAATTCACCCCTCCACTTT. Protein: CASSQERRQGNSPLHF.

V is TRBV4-2 and J is TRBJ2-7; 9 positions match TRBD1. The V segment lost 1 base and the J segment 2 bases; nucleotides outside the gene matches: 9. Looked up from germline, CDR1 is LGHNA and CDR2 is YNFKEQ. The CDR3 covers 17 residues. DNA for the CDR3: TGTGCCAGCAGCCAAGGCGCGTTGACAGGGGGTGCCTACGAGCAGTACTTC. Its protein product is CASSQGALTGGAYEQYF.

The V gene is TRBV7-8, the J gene TRBJ2-7; a possible D gene is TRBD2 (7 bases). This CDR3 is built from 13 residues. V lost 8 bases, J lost 6 bases, and 17 bases lay in between. Germline values: CDR1 SGHVS, CDR2 FQNEAQ. Here the CDR3 DNA reads TGTGCCAGCGGGGGGGCGGGGCTCCTCGAGCAGTACTTC. Its translation: CASGGAGLLEQYF.

A remark on this clone: Sequence at one end of the junction differs from germline and may be a read error. The chain carries TRBV10-2 and TRBJ1-2; TRBD1 agrees at 9 bases. CDR3 length: 14 residues. CDR1 is WSHSY, CDR2 SAAADI, per germline. For the CDR3, the DNA is TGCGCCGGCAGTGACTGGGGACAGGGTTATGGCTACACCTTC. Translation gives CAGSDWGQGYGYTF.

The chain employs TRBV19 and TRBJ2-3; tentatively, D is TRBD2 (5 bases). The ends were cut back, 3 bases at V and 6 bases at J, with 16 bases in the middle. The germline CDR1 and CDR2 sequences are LNHDA and SQIVND (reference sequence). The CDR3 covers 15 residues. CDR3 sequence (DNA): TGTGCCAGTAGTATTGAACTGAGGGTAGTGGATACGCAGTATTTT. Translated: CASSIELRVVDTQYF.

This sequence joins TRBV9 and TRBJ1-4, with 7 nucleotides matching TRBD1. Germline V gives CDR1 SGDLS, CDR2 YYNGEE. This CDR3 contains 17 residues. The ends lost 3 bases at V and 5 bases at J; junction bases unmatched: 13. The CDR3, as DNA: TGTGCCAGCAGCGGCGATGGAGGGGGACAGTCGAATGAAAAACTGTTTTTT. Translated, it gives CASSGDGGGQSNEKLFF.

V usage is TRBV3-1 (or the pseudogene TRBV3-2) and J usage is TRBJ2-7, with D perhaps TRBD1 (6 bases). V lost 6 bases and J lost 6, with 18 bases in between. CDR1 is LGHDT and CDR2 is YNNKEL in the germline V gene (reference sequence). This CDR3 comprises 14 residues. CDR3 nucleotides: TGTGCCAGCAGACAAACAGGGATCCAAGGCGAGCAGTACTTC. Translated: CASRQTGIQGEQYF.

V and J are TRBV4-3 and TRBJ1-4; D is perhaps TRBD1 (6 bases). This CDR3 spans 15 amino acids. V lost 3 bases to trimming and J lost 4 bases, with 12 bases between them. In germline, CDR1 is LGHNA, CDR2 YSLEER. The CDR3 region has the DNA TGCGCCAGCAGCCAGTCACAGGGCTATAATGAAAAACTGTTTTTT. Amino acids: CASSQSQGYNEKLFF.

V gene TRBV21-1 combines with J gene TRBJ1-4; the table's D call, TRBD1, was not checked against the DNA. TRBV21-1 is shown as a pseudogene. The CDR3 spans 16 residues. The CDR3 spells CASKRDRGRSNEKLFF. The CDR3 DNA reads as TGTGCCAGCAAGAGAGACAGGGGGCGATCTAATGAAAAACTGTTTTTT.

The CDR3 DNA reads TGTGCCAGCAGGAGAACCGGGACAGGGGTGTACGAGCAGTACTTC. This translates into CASRRTGTGVYEQYF. The rearrangement links TRBV6-5 to TRBJ2-7; 10 nucleotides match TRBD1. Losses at the gene ends were 6 bases for V and 4 bases for J; bases not matched to a gene: 9. This CDR3 contains 15 residues. Germline lookup yields CDR1 MNHEY and CDR2 SVGAGI.